Below, one T cell receptor beta chain is given with its context. This specimen comes from a study of cytomegalovirus exposure and HLA in healthy donors. Germline CDR1 reads SGHTA; CDR2 reads FQGNSA. The CDR3 consists of 14 residues. Trimming took off 3 bases at V and 6 bases at J, with 12 bases between the two ends. The data were produced by immunoSEQ multiplex PCR, yet TCRdb's version contains in-frame clones alone and is incomplete. In the table there are hundreds of thousands of clones, about 90% of which are singletons. The origin of this receptor is a man aged 18 to 29 in good health and CMV-seropositive. V usage is TRBV7-2 and J usage is TRBJ2-1, with a weak D call TRBD2 (5 bases). The sequencing input was PBMCs. The CDR3 loop reads CASSFRSSSNEQFF. The CDR3 DNA reads TGTGCCAGCAGCTTCAGATCTAGCTCCAATGAGCAGTTCTTC.